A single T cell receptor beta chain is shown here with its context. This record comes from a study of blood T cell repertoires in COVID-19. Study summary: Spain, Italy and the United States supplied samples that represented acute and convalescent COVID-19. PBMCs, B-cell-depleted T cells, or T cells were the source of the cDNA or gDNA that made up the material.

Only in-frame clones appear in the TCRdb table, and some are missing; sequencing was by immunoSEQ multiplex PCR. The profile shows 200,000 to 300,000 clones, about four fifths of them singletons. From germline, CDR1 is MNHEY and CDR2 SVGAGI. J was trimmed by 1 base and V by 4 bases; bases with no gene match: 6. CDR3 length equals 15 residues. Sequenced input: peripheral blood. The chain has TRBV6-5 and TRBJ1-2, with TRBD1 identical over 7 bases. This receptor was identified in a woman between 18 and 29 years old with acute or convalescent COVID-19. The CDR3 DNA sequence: TGTGCCAGCAGTTGGATGGGACAGTTTAACTATGGCTACACCTTC. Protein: CASSWMGQFNYGYTF.